The text below deals with one T cell receptor beta chain. Its target is not known. The sample comes from a study of cytomegalovirus exposure and HLA in healthy donors. Libraries were prepared by immunoSEQ multiplex PCR; TCRdb keeps only in-frame clonotypes and omits some of them. In the table there are approximately 160,000 clones, approximately 86% of which are singletons. Study observations and caveats: The study found most TCR sequences rare, yet found some public TCRs in many donors. Subsequent analysis found a tendency for first-cohort TCR clusters to co-occur within the 120 validation repertoires. It was 150 to 200 TCR beta chains that were listed as cytomegalovirus-associated. Cytomegalovirus status was reportedly diagnosed by the classifier with high sensitivity and specificity.

CDR1 and CDR2 (germline): SGDLS, YYNGEE. Germline trimming cut 3 bases from V and 7 bases from J; bases unmatched to any gene: 12. The CDR3 extends over 17 amino acids. This receptor was obtained from a man aged 30 to 39 in good health and CMV-seropositive. Sequencing was done on a sample of PBMCs. The chain couples TRBV9 to TRBJ2-1, with TRBD1 matching over 11 bases. The CDR3 loop reads CASSAPKGTGGWNEQFF. CDR3 DNA sequence: TGTGCCAGCAGCGCCCCGAAGGGGACAGGGGGGTGGAATGAGCAGTTCTTC.